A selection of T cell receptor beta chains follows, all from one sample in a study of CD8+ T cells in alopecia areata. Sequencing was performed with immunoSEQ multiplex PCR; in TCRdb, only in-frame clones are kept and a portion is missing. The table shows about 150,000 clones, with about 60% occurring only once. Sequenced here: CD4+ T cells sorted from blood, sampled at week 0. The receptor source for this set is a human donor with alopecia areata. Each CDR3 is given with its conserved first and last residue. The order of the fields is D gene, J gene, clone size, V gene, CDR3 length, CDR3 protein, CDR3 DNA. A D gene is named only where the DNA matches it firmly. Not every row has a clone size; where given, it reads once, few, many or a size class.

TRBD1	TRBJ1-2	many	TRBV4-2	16	CASSQDGTGEIHGYTF	TGTGCCAGCAGCCAAGACGGGACAGGGGAAATCCATGGCTACACCTTC
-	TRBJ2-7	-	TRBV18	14	CASSPRTDSYEQYF	TGTGCCAGCTCACCCCGGACGGACTCCTACGAGCAGTACTTC
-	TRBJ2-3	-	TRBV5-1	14	CASSIKGSGDTQYF	TGCGCCAGCAGCATAAAGGGTTCAGGAGATACGCAGTATTTT
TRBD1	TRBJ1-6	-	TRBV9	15	CASSVEGQGASPLHF	TGTGCCAGCAGCGTCGAAGGACAGGGGGCCTCACCCCTCCACTTT
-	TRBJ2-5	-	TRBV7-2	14	CASSLMGFGETQYF	TGTGCCAGCAGCTTAATGGGGTTTGGAGAGACCCAGTACTTC
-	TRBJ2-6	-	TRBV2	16	CASRSTPNSGANVLTF	TGTGCCAGCAGGTCGACACCAAACTCTGGGGCCAACGTCCTGACTTTC
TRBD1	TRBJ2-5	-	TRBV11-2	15	CASSLGQGVQETQYF	TGTGCCAGCAGCTTAGGGCAGGGGGTGCAAGAGACCCAGTACTTC
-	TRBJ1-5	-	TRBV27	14	CASSLSRGEQPQHF	TGTGCCAGCAGTTTGAGCAGGGGTGAACAGCCCCAGCATTTT
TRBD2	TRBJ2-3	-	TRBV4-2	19	CASSQQTSGGGASTDTQYF	TGTGCCAGCAGCCAACAGACTAGCGGGGGAGGAGCTAGCACAGATACGCAGTATTTT
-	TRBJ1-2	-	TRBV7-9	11	CASSRGYGYTF	TGTGCCAGCAGCCGAGGGTATGGCTACACCTTC
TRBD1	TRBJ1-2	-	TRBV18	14	CASSPGTGTGGYTF	TGTGCCAGCTCACCGGGGACAGGGACGGGAGGCTACACCTTC
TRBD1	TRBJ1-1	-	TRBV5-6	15	CASSFTGGLNTEAFF	TGTGCCAGCAGCTTTACAGGGGGTTTGAACACTGAAGCTTTCTTT
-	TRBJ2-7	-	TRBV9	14	CASSTTGTTYEQYF	TGTGCCAGCAGCACGACCGGGACCACCTACGAGCAGTACTTC
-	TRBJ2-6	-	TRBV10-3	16	CAISPVGGLGANVLTF	TGTGCCATCAGCCCGGTGGGGGGCTTAGGGGCCAACGTCCTGACTTTC